Below are 21 T cell receptor beta chains sequenced from a single sample in a study of T cells in localized non-small cell lung cancer. The method was immunoSEQ multiplex PCR; TCRdb's version includes in-frame clones alone and lacks a portion of them. The table records some 2,700 clones, 25% to 30% of them present only once. Sequenced material: lung tumor tissue, taken before any cancer treatment. These receptors originate from a man aged 18 to 49 with stage I lung adenocarcinoma.

This clone qualifies as large. The CDR3 reads CASSVTGSSYEQYF. The CDR3 DNA sequence: TGTGCCAGCAGCGTGACCGGAAGCTCCTACGAGCAGTACTTC. The chain joins TRBV9 to TRBJ2-7; D is undetermined. Germline V gives CDR1 SGDLS, CDR2 YYNGEE. V shed 2 bases and J shed 0 bases, with 9 bases lying between them. The CDR3 sequence is 14 residues long. Complete variable domain (other parts from reference TRBV9 and TRBJ2-7): DSGVTQTPKHLITATGQRVTLRCSPRSGDLSVYWYQQSLDQGLQFLIQYYNGEERAKGNILERFSAQQFPDLHSELNLSSLELGDSALYFCASSVTGSSYEQYFGPGTRLTVT.

The V gene is TRBV11-3, the J gene TRBJ2-7; TRBD1 matches at 7 bases. Germline assignment: CDR1 SGHNT and CDR2 YENEEA. This CDR3 spans 15 amino acids. V shed 5 bases, J shed 3 bases, and the junction held 10 bases outside the gene matches. The CDR3 DNA reads TGTGCCAGCAGCCCGGGACAGTCAGGGGTCTACGAGCAGTACTTC. Translated, it gives CASSPGQSGVYEQYF.

This clone was seen a few times. This rearrangement joins TRBV6-8 to TRBJ1-5, with 10 nucleotides matching TRBD1. Germline values: CDR1 MNHGY, CDR2 SAAAGT. This CDR3 contains 13 residues. V was pared by 10 bases and J by 5 bases, with 5 bases of the junction left unmatched. The CDR3 nucleotides are TGTGCCATCGGACAGGGGGTCGATCAGCCCCAGCATTTT. It encodes CAIGQGVDQPQHF.

The V gene is TRBV5-1, the J gene TRBJ2-1; unclear D gene. CDR3 length: 16 amino acids. From germline, CDR1 is SGHRS and CDR2 YFSETQ. V lost 0 bases, J lost 6 bases, and 16 bases lay in between. The CDR3 here is CASSLGLGSVFNEQFF. CDR3 DNA sequence: TGCGCCAGCAGCTTGGGGCTGGGGTCGGTCTTCAATGAGCAGTTCTTC.

V gene TRBV28 combines with J gene TRBJ1-1; 7 bases fit TRBD1. The J segment lost 4 bases and the V segment lost 6 bases, leaving 11 bases of the junction unmatched. The CDR3 has 15 amino acids. Per the germline V gene, CDR1 is MDHEN and CDR2 is SYDVKM. CDR3 DNA sequence: TGTGCCAGCAGGCTTAGACAGGGAATCTTCACTGAAGCTTTCTTT. Translating it yields CASRLRQGIFTEAFF.

This clone turned up a few times. V is TRBV6-8 and J is TRBJ1-3; D gene ambiguous. Trimming left V 5 bases short and J 3 bases short, with 14 bases between. CDR1 MNHGY and CDR2 SAAAGT come from the germline V gene. The CDR3 runs 15 residues. CDR3 loop: CASSMVPQIGNTIYF. The CDR3, as DNA: TGTGCCAGCAGTATGGTCCCCCAGATTGGAAACACCATATATTTT.

The rearrangement links TRBV6-8 to TRBJ2-1; 10 nucleotides match TRBD1. CDR1 is MNHGY and CDR2 is SAAAGT in the germline V gene. The CDR3 is made up of 15 amino acids. V was clipped by 5 bases and J by 8 bases; unmatched bases: 9. The CDR3 coding sequence is TGTGCCAGCAGTCGCGACAGGGGGCGTACCTATGAGCAGTTCTTC. It specifies CASSRDRGRTYEQFF.

The rearrangement uses TRBV6-8 and TRBJ1-2; D ambiguous. Trimming removed 6 bases at V and 4 bases at J, with 12 bases between. The V gene's germline CDR1 is MNHGY and CDR2 SAAAGT. The CDR3 has 13 amino acids. CDR3 region: CASRMGQLYGYTF. The CDR3 nucleotides are TGTGCCAGCAGAATGGGCCAGCTCTATGGCTACACCTTC.

In its sample, this clone was seen a few times. The rearrangement joins TRBV6-8 to TRBJ1-2; 8 bases align to TRBD1. The CDR3 length is 14 residues. CDR1 MNHGY and CDR2 SAAAGT come from the germline V gene. V lost 2 bases to trimming and J lost 6 bases; unmatched junction nucleotides: 5. As DNA, the CDR3 is TGTGCCAGCAGTTACCTCAGGGGGCAACATGGCTACACCTTC. Residues: CASSYLRGQHGYTF.

The V and J genes are TRBV19 and TRBJ2-1, with TRBD2 matching 7 bases. CDR1 and CDR2 (germline): LNHDA, SQIVND (reference sequence). The trim removed 5 bases at V and 4 bases at J, leaving 8 bases unmatched. The CDR3 totals 15 residues. CDR3 sequence (DNA): TGTGCCAGTAGTCCTAAGCGGGGACCGTACAATGAGCAGTTCTTC. Protein sequence: CASSPKRGPYNEQFF.

The chain recombines TRBV19 with TRBJ2-6; no firm D call. The CDR3 loop spans 16 amino acids. CDR1 and CDR2 from the germline V gene are LNHDA and SQIVND (reference sequence). The V and J ends lost 8 bases and 0 bases respectively, with 14 bases between them. The CDR3: CASQQPPPSGANVLTF. DNA of the CDR3: TGTGCCAGTCAGCAACCCCCTCCCTCTGGGGCCAACGTCCTGACTTTC.

Notes on this clone: Other DNA sequences of this sample code for an identical CDR3. The chain couples TRBV28 to TRBJ1-5; D is unclear. This CDR3 spans 13 amino acids. Germline assignment: CDR1 MDHEN and CDR2 SYDVKM. Trimming pared 6 bases from V and 0 bases from J, leaving 6 bases between. The CDR3 DNA reads TGTGCCAGCAGCGCTGATAGCAATCAGCCCCAGCATTTT. It translates to CASSADSNQPQHF. Using reference TRBV28 and TRBJ1-5 for the parts outside the CDR3, the full variable domain is DVKVTQSSRYLVKRTGEKVFLECVQDMDHENMFWYRQDPGLGLRLIYFSYDVKMKEKGDIPEGYSVSREKKERFSLILESASTNQTSMYLCASSADSNQPQHFGDGTRLSIL.

This clone was counted only a few times. The chain carries TRBV11-3 and TRBJ1-2; 11 bases map to TRBD1. The J segment lost 4 bases and the V segment lost 3 bases, leaving 7 bases of the junction unmatched. The germline CDR1 and CDR2 sequences are SGHNT and YENEEA. The length of the CDR3 is 16 residues. In nucleotides, the CDR3 is TGTGCCAGCAGCTTGGCCGGACAGGGGGCAAGCTATGGCTACACCTTC. Its protein is CASSLAGQGASYGYTF.

The CDR3 region has the DNA TGTGCCAGCAGCTTAGCCAACAGGGGATTCACAGATACGCAGTATTTT. Its protein product is CASSLANRGFTDTQYF. This chain connects TRBV13 to TRBJ2-3; 7 bases line up with TRBD1. Germline loops: CDR1 PRHDT, CDR2 FYEKMQ (reference sequence). The CDR3 is 16 residues long. The trim removed 1 base at V and 2 bases at J, leaving 6 bases unmatched.

This clone was seen more than once but under ten times. V and J are TRBV11-3 and TRBJ1-1; 9 nucleotides agree with TRBD1. Trimming removed 7 bases from V and 1 base from J; junction bases left unmatched: 7. CDR3 length: 15 residues. The germline V gene has CDR1 SGHNT and CDR2 YENEEA. CDR3 bases: TGTGCCAGCATTCTAGAGGACAGGGGGAACACTGAAGCTTTCTTT. It yields the protein CASILEDRGNTEAFF.

This clone occurred a few times. The gene calls are TRBV9 and TRBJ1-6; the D is unclear. CDR1 SGDLS and CDR2 YYNGEE come from the germline V gene. This CDR3 is built from 12 residues. Deletions cut 5 bases from V and 10 bases from J, with 10 bases between. This CDR3 is CASSEGVSPLHF. Here the CDR3 DNA reads TGTGCCAGCAGTGAAGGTGTATCACCCCTCCACTTT.

V usage is TRBV6-8 and J usage is TRBJ1-2, with D tentatively TRBD1 (5 bases). Trimming removed 5 bases from V and 6 bases from J, with 16 bases in between. The germline V gene encodes CDR1 MNHGY and CDR2 SAAAGT. This CDR3 contains 14 residues. CDR3 nucleotide sequence: TGTGCCAGCAGTGCGGGGGTCTCTCTGGATGGCTACACCTTC. This sequence encodes CASSAGVSLDGYTF.

The J gene is TRBJ2-7, the V gene TRBV29-1; 7 positions agree with TRBD1. Germline assignment: CDR1 SQVTM and CDR2 ANQGSEA. There are 12 residues in the CDR3. The J segment lost 3 bases and the V segment lost 7 bases, leaving 6 bases of the junction unmatched. The CDR3 loop reads CSGQGQGYEQYF. The CDR3, as DNA: TGCAGCGGACAGGGCCAGGGCTACGAGCAGTACTTC.

This sequence joins TRBV7-6 and TRBJ2-3; D possibly corresponds to TRBD2 (7 bases). Per the germline V gene, CDR1 is SGHVS and CDR2 is FNYEAQ. V was pared by 7 bases and J by 8 bases, with 19 bases between. This CDR3 contains 14 residues. Here the CDR3 reads CASKTGGRPGTQYF. The CDR3 DNA reads TGTGCCAGCAAGACCGGGGGGCGTCCGGGTACGCAGTATTTT.

This clone was picked up a small number of times. This rearrangement joins TRBV6-8 to TRBJ2-7; D might be TRBD2 (6 bases). CDR3 length equals 14 residues. Trimming pared 5 bases from V and 6 bases from J, leaving 17 bases between. Germline lookup yields CDR1 MNHGY and CDR2 SAAAGT. CDR3 sequence reads: CASSDFGSGGEQYF. The DNA for the CDR3 is TGTGCCAGCAGTGACTTCGGGTCCGGGGGCGAGCAGTACTTC.

The V call is TRBV29-1, the J call TRBJ1-1; 9 nucleotides match TRBD1. There are 13 residues in the CDR3. Germline assignment: CDR1 SQVTM and CDR2 ANQGSEA. The V segment lost 5 bases and the J segment 4 bases; nucleotides outside the gene matches: 5. The CDR3 nucleotides are TGCAGCGTTACGGGACAGGGCACCACTGAAGCTTTCTTT. Amino acids: CSVTGQGTTEAFF.